This T cell receptor beta chain was captured by sequencing in a study of cytomegalovirus exposure and HLA in healthy donors. Donors in the study were healthy people who gave bone marrow. Amplification used 60 Vbeta primers and 13 Jbeta primers. This table comes from immunoSEQ multiplex PCR, and its TCRdb copy is limited to in-frame clones, with some not included. In the table there are 160,000 or so clones, about 72% of which are singletons. The V gene lost 8 bases and the J gene lost 1 base, with 12 bases spanning the gap. This CDR3 spans 13 amino acids. From germline, CDR1 is MNHNY and CDR2 SVGAGI (reference sequence).

V is TRBV6-6 and J is TRBJ2-7; no reliable D call. The sample comprised PBMCs. The TCR originated in a male donor in good health and CMV-seronegative. The CDR3 DNA sequence: TGTGCCAGCCGCCCTGACAAATCCTACGAGCAGTACTTC. Protein: CASRPDKSYEQYF.